This T cell receptor (beta chain) originates from a study of cytomegalovirus exposure and HLA in healthy donors. Study-level background: Membership in the Caucasian-associated ancestry cluster was found for about four fifths of approximately 400 genotyped donors. Study-level points and caveats: TCR beta chains associated with HLA were, in a later analysis, more clonally expanded than equally common others. Specific recognition of CMV antigens was confirmed in vitro for a few chains (all CMV-associated).

With 60 Vbeta and 13 Jbeta primers, the PCR was carried out. Authors' data handling: Later work found around 72 million unique TCR beta chains, with 9.5 million to 14 million shared. The method was immunoSEQ multiplex PCR; TCRdb's version includes in-frame clones alone and lacks a portion of them. The V and J calls and clone size are taken from that table; D and trimming were inferred from the DNA. The sample includes approximately 160,000 clones, roughly 75% of them seen just once. On this clone: As yet, its antigen is unknown.

The sequenced material came from PBMCs. This receptor was obtained from a male donor in good health and CMV-seronegative.

The CDR3 protein is CASSPPGLENYNEQFF. The CDR3 nucleotides are TGTGCCAGCTCACCACCAGGACTAGAGAACTACAATGAGCAGTTCTTC. This sequence joins TRBV18 and TRBJ2-1; the match to TRBD2 covers 7 bases. Germline lookup yields CDR1 KGHSH and CDR2 LQKENI. With V trimmed by 0 bases and J by 3 bases, 5 bases remained unmatched. The CDR3 consists of 16 residues.